The source of this T cell receptor beta chain is a study of molecular identifiers for immune sequencing clone quantification. Germline V lookup: CDR1 SQVTM, CDR2 ANQGSEA. The CDR3 spans 14 residues. V lost 6 bases to trimming and J lost 3 bases, with 16 bases between them. In TCRdb, the PCR reads were re-called with MiXCR into one record per CDR3 protein. The data show approximately 12,000 distinct CDR3 sequences, with 15% to 20% seen just once and 1.5% held by the top ten. The TCR originated in a human donor in good health. Some libraries in this study had Jurkat cell RNA spiked in. The specimen sequenced was naive CD8+ T cells from blood, with Jurkat cell RNA spiked in. Subset denoted: FACS-sorted CD8+CD4-CCR7+CD45RA+ naive T cells. The gene calls are TRBV29-1 and TRBJ2-3; no clear D. The CDR3 DNA reads TGCAGCGTCGAGTTTCTTGGGGTTACAGATACGCAGTATTTT. Translated, it gives CSVEFLGVTDTQYF.